These 26 T cell receptor beta chains were all obtained from the same sample, sequenced in a study of blood T cell repertoires in COVID-19. Using immunoSEQ multiplex PCR, the repertoire was profiled, and TCRdb retains in-frame clones only, with some absent. The sample yields some 410,000 clones, around 89% seen once. Sequenced input: PBMCs or T cells enriched from blood (not recorded which). These receptor sequences come from a woman aged 25 to 45 with acute COVID-19.

The rearrangement uses TRBV9 and TRBJ2-2; a possible D gene is TRBD1 (6 bases). CDR3 length: 17 amino acids. With 0 bases removed from V and 0 bases from J, the gap between germline ends came to 12 bases. The germline V gene has CDR1 SGDLS and CDR2 YYNGEE. Here the CDR3 DNA reads TGTGCCAGCAGCGTAGTGGGGGACATCGCGAACACCGGGGAGCTGTTTTTT. Translation: CASSVVGDIANTGELFF.

Written as DNA, the CDR3 is TGTGCCTGCGATAGACAGGTGGCCTATGGCTACACCTTC. Protein product: CACDRQVAYGYTF. This chain uses TRBV30 with TRBJ1-2; TRBD1 might be the D (6 bases). Germline loops: CDR1 GTSNPN, CDR2 SVGIG (reference sequence). Trimming shortened V by 6 bases and J by 4 bases, and 15 bases separated the two germline ends. CDR3 length: 13 amino acids.

Only one count was recorded for this clone. J is TRBJ2-1 and V is TRBV7-3; D might be TRBD1 (5 bases). CDR1 is SGHTA, CDR2 FQGTGA, per germline. This CDR3 comprises 15 residues. The ends were cut back, 3 bases at V and 7 bases at J, with 16 bases in the middle. The CDR3 is CASSLLAGPLNEQFF. As DNA, the CDR3 is TGTGCCAGCAGCTTGCTGGCAGGGCCCCTGAATGAGCAGTTCTTC.

This clone was found once. The chain uses TRBV7-3 and TRBJ1-1; D ambiguous. In germline, CDR1 is SGHTA, CDR2 FQGTGA. CDR3 size: 13 residues. V dropped 3 bases and J dropped 6 bases, with 11 bases sitting between them. CDR3 sequence (DNA): TGTGCCAGCAGCTTTTCTCGACTTTCTGAAGCTTTCTTT. It is translated as CASSFSRLSEAFF.

The rearrangement joins TRBV19 to TRBJ2-1; tentatively, D is TRBD2 (5 bases). Trimming shortened V by 7 bases and J by 5 bases, and 12 bases separated the two germline ends. CDR3 length equals 13 residues. Germline lookup yields CDR1 LNHDA and CDR2 SQIVND (reference sequence). The CDR3 bases are TGTGCCAGTACGCGGGTTGGGAACAATGAGCAGTTCTTC. Translated, it gives CASTRVGNNEQFF. Drawing the rest from reference TRBV19 and TRBJ2-1, the complete variable domain is DGGITQSPKYLFRKEGQNVTLSCEQNLNHDAMYWYRQDPGQGLRLIYYSQIVNDFQKGDIAEGYSVSREKKESFPLTVTSAQKNPTAFYLCASTRVGNNEQFFGPGTRLTVL.

V usage is TRBV28 and J usage is TRBJ1-2, with D tentatively TRBD1 (6 bases). V lost 3 bases and J 3 bases, leaving 8 bases between the germline ends. The CDR3 loop spans 13 amino acids. Germline CDR1 reads MDHEN; CDR2 reads SYDVKM. CDR3 nucleotides: TGTGCCAGCAGTTTTCAGGGGTACTATGGCTACACCTTC. It yields the protein CASSFQGYYGYTF.

The genes are TRBV19 and TRBJ1-5, with D possibly being TRBD1 (5 bases). This CDR3 contains 13 residues. Germline V CDR1 and CDR2: LNHDA, SQIVND (reference sequence). Trimming stripped 7 bases from V and 4 bases from J, with 11 bases between. The CDR3 spells CASNPGGNQPQHF. CDR3 nucleotide sequence: TGTGCCAGTAACCCCGGGGGGAATCAGCCCCAGCATTTT.

This chain links TRBV10-2 with TRBJ1-6; the match to TRBD1 covers 8 bases. V shed 1 base, J shed 5 bases, and the junction held 10 bases outside the gene matches. CDR1 and CDR2 (germline): WSHSY, SAAADI. This CDR3 has 18 residues. Here the CDR3 reads CASSEFSRRGLDNSPLHF. The CDR3 DNA reads as TGCGCCAGCAGTGAGTTTTCCCGCAGGGGGCTAGATAATTCACCCCTCCACTTT.

The CDR3 coding sequence is TGTGCCTGCACCGGGACAGGGAGGAACACCATATATTTT. Translating it yields CACTGTGRNTIYF. The genes are TRBV30 and TRBJ1-3; 9 nucleotides match TRBD1. CDR3 size: 13 residues. Per the germline V gene, CDR1 is GTSNPN and CDR2 is SVGIG (reference sequence). Losses at the gene ends were 6 bases for V and 7 bases for J; bases not matched to a gene: 7.

The chain employs TRBV10-2 and TRBJ2-2, with 11 bases identical to TRBD2. CDR1 and CDR2 from the germline V gene are WSHSY and SAAADI. J gave up 8 bases and V 7 bases, and 9 bases lay outside the gene matches. CDR3 length: 15 amino acids. In DNA, the CDR3 is TGCGCCAGCATAATAGCGGGGGGGGTATCAGGGGAGCTGTTTTTT. Encoded protein: CASIIAGGVSGELFF.

The chain is built from TRBV29-1 and TRBJ1-3; tentatively, D is TRBD1 (6 bases). Per germline, CDR1 SQVTM and CDR2 ANQGSEA. V was pared by 1 base and J by 0 bases, with 13 bases between. The CDR3 has 16 residues. CDR3 amino acids: CSVEGGGTSSGNTIYF. The DNA for the CDR3 is TGCAGCGTTGAAGGGGGGGGCACCTCCTCTGGAAACACCATATATTTT.

The V and J genes are TRBV6-5 and TRBJ2-5, with a weak D call TRBD1 (6 bases). The CDR3 runs to 13 residues. V was shortened by 11 bases and J by 6 bases, with 19 bases between the two germline ends. Germline CDR1 and CDR2: MNHEY and SVGAGI. The CDR3 coding sequence is TGTGCCGCACAAAACAGGGATCTTAAGACCCAGTACTTC. This translates into CAAQNRDLKTQYF.

The chain has TRBV18 and TRBJ1-6, with a tentative D call TRBD1 (6 bases). This CDR3 spans 14 amino acids. V was cut by 6 bases and J by 12 bases, with 18 bases left in between. CDR1 and CDR2 from the germline V gene are KGHSH and LQKENI. CDR3 coding DNA: TGTGCCAGCTCGTTTGTGGCAGGGGATGGACCCCTCCACTTT. It codes for CASSFVAGDGPLHF. The whole variable domain, remainder taken from reference TRBV18 and TRBJ1-6, is NAGVMQNPRHLVRRRGQEARLRCSPMKGHSHVYWYRQLPEEGLKFMVYLQKENIIDESGMPKERFSAEFPKEGPSILRIQQVVRGDSAAYFCASSFVAGDGPLHFGNGTRLTVT.

The V and J genes are TRBV29-1 and TRBJ1-2, with TRBD1 identical over 12 bases. CDR1 and CDR2 (germline): SQVTM, ANQGSEA. The CDR3 loop spans 14 amino acids. Unmatched junction bases numbered 1, after V lost 3 bases and J lost 2 bases. The CDR3 protein is CSVEGQGANYGYTF. CDR3 nucleotide sequence: TGCAGCGTTGAGGGACAGGGGGCAAACTATGGCTACACCTTC.

The chain combines TRBV9 with TRBJ1-6, with 7 bases lining up with TRBD1. CDR3 length equals 15 residues. The germline gives CDR1 SGDLS, CDR2 YYNGEE. V lost 3 bases and J lost 10; bases outside the gene matches: 10. The CDR3 DNA follows: TGTGCCAGCAGCGAAAAACAGGGGAGCGGGTCACCCCTCCACTTT. Translation gives CASSEKQGSGSPLHF.

In DNA form, the CDR3 reads TGTGCCACCAGTGATGGGGGGTTAGGGCAGTTCTTC. Amino acids: CATSDGGLGQFF. The gene calls are TRBV24-1 and TRBJ2-1, with D tentatively TRBD2 (6 bases). The V end was cut by 3 bases, the J end by 12 bases, with 11 bases between. The germline V gene has CDR1 KGHDR and CDR2 SFDVKD. This CDR3 has 12 residues.

The chain uses TRBV12-5 and TRBJ1-2, with 7 nucleotides matching TRBD1. The CDR3 totals 13 residues. Germline values: CDR1 LGHNT, CDR2 FRNRAP. V lost 5 bases and J lost 6; bases outside the gene matches: 6. The chain's CDR3 is CASGPLGTDGYTF. CDR3 nucleotide sequence: TGTGCTAGTGGTCCACTGGGGACAGATGGCTACACCTTC.

V usage is TRBV7-2 and J usage is TRBJ1-1, with D possibly being TRBD1 (5 bases). CDR1 is SGHTA and CDR2 is FQGNSA in the germline V gene. V was trimmed by 5 bases and J by 11 bases, leaving 15 bases between them. The CDR3 loop spans 12 amino acids. As DNA, the CDR3 is TGTGCCAGCAGCCGGGTGGGGGGGGTGGCTTTCTTT. The encoded protein is CASSRVGGVAFF.

V gene TRBV5-1 combines with J gene TRBJ2-5; 15 bases are shared with TRBD2. The germline gives CDR1 SGHRS, CDR2 YFSETQ. With V trimmed by 4 bases and J by 5 bases, 6 bases remained unmatched. CDR3 length: 16 amino acids. Here the CDR3 DNA reads TGCGCCAGCAGCCTGGGACTAGCGGGGGGTCCCGAGACCCAGTACTTC. It encodes CASSLGLAGGPETQYF.

This clone came up a few times. This CDR3 reads CASSLTGDSPLHF. CDR3 nucleotide sequence: TGTGCCAGCAGCCTTACCGGAGATTCACCCCTCCACTTT. The chain joins TRBV9 to TRBJ1-6; D call uncertain. CDR1 SGDLS and CDR2 YYNGEE come from the germline V gene. Trimming removed 4 bases from V and 8 bases from J, with 10 bases in between. This CDR3 has 13 residues.

This chain links TRBV5-6 with TRBJ1-1; TRBD1 matches 8 bases. The V gene end was trimmed by 4 bases and the J gene end by 9 bases; junction bases not matched to a gene: 5. CDR3 length: 12 amino acids. Germline CDR1 and CDR2: SGHDT and YYEEEE. The CDR3 DNA follows: TGTGCCAGCAGCCCCGGACAGGGCCAAGCTTTCTTT. It codes for CASSPGQGQAFF.

This clone was found once. The V and J genes are TRBV29-1 and TRBJ2-5, with D perhaps TRBD1 (5 bases). The germline V and J ends were trimmed by 6 bases and 5 bases, with 16 bases remaining between them. The CDR3 has 13 residues. The germline V gene encodes CDR1 SQVTM and CDR2 ANQGSEA. The DNA of the CDR3 is TGCAGCGTCGAAAGTCCAGGGCCTGAGACCCAGTACTTC. It encodes CSVESPGPETQYF.

The rearrangement uses TRBV2 and TRBJ2-7; 7 bases fit TRBD2. The trim removed 7 bases at V and 9 bases at J, leaving 12 bases unmatched. Germline values: CDR1 SNHLY, CDR2 FYNNEI. The CDR3 has 13 residues. CDR3 sequence reads: CASIISGGNGQYF. CDR3 nucleotide sequence: TGTGCCAGCATCATATCCGGGGGGAACGGGCAGTACTTC.

V usage is TRBV5-1 and J usage is TRBJ1-2; D not resolved. This CDR3 region has 14 residues. Per germline, CDR1 SGHRS and CDR2 YFSETQ. V gave up 6 bases and J gave up 5 bases, with 17 bases separating them. The CDR3 sequence is CASTTLGENYGYTF. The CDR3 DNA reads TGCGCCAGCACTACTCTTGGGGAGAATTATGGCTACACCTTC. Variable domain in full (rest from reference TRBV5-1 and TRBJ1-2): KAGVTQTPRYLIKTRGQQVTLSCSPISGHRSVSWYQQTPGQGLQFLFEYFSETQRNKGNFPGRFSGRQFSNSRSEMNVSTLELGDSALYLCASTTLGENYGYTFGSGTRLTVV.

The genes are TRBV5-1 and TRBJ1-1; perhaps TRBD1 as D (6 bases). Germline loops: CDR1 SGHRS, CDR2 YFSETQ. Trimming stripped 4 bases from V and 5 bases from J, with 15 bases between. The CDR3 has 14 residues. The CDR3 nucleotides read TGCGCCAGCAGCCCGGACAGTAGTAAGACTGAAGCTTTCTTT. Translation gives CASSPDSSKTEAFF.

The chain uses TRBV28 and TRBJ1-1; D is uncertain. Trimming took off 6 bases at V and 5 bases at J, with 16 bases between the two ends. CDR1 and CDR2 (germline): MDHEN, SYDVKM. The CDR3 contains 14 residues. The CDR3 nucleotides read TGTGCCAGCAGCTCCCCCCGGAGCGGGACTGAAGCTTTCTTT. It yields the protein CASSSPRSGTEAFF.